This T cell receptor beta chain was sequenced for a study of T cell changes during pregnancy in multiple sclerosis. Using immunoSEQ multiplex PCR, the repertoire was profiled, and TCRdb retains in-frame clones only, with some absent. Here the sample spans 15,000 to 20,000 clones, less than 90% being singletons. Germline CDR1 and CDR2: PRHDT and FYEKMQ (reference sequence). V lost 1 base to trimming and J lost 2 bases; unmatched junction nucleotides: 10. The CDR3 sequence is 19 residues long. Sequenced here: CD8+ T cells from peripheral blood mononuclear cells, sampled in the third trimester of pregnancy. The clonotype originates from a female donor in good health, enrolled as a control in a pregnancy study. The V and J genes are TRBV13 and TRBJ2-3; 12 bases fit TRBD1. The CDR3 nucleotides are TGTGCCAGCAGCTTAGAGGGGACAGGGGGCTTTAAGCTCACAGATACGCAGTATTTT. This gives the protein CASSLEGTGGFKLTDTQYF.